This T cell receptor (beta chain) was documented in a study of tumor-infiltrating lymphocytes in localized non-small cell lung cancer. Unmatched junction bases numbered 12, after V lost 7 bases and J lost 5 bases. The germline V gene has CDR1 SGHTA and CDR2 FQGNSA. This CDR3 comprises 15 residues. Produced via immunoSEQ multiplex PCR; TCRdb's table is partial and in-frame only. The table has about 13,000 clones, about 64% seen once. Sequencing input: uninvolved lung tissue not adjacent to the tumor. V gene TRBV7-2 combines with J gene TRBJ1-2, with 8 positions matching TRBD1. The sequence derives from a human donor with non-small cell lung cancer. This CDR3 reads CASTVGTGSHYGYTF. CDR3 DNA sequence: TGTGCCAGCACCGTTGGGACAGGTTCTCATTATGGCTACACCTTC.